The T cell receptor (beta chain) described here comes from a study of T cells in Graves' hyperthyroidism and ophthalmopathy. From RNA transcripts, TCR beta CDR3 regions were amplified. The TCR CDR3 was amplified in a first-round RT-PCR using the HTBI primer set. Via MiXCR, TCRdb re-called the multiplex PCR reads, giving one row per CDR3 protein. The sample comprises about 380,000 distinct CDR3 sequences, approximately 17% of which are singletons, and 40% rests with the top ten. V dropped 5 bases and J dropped 7; count of bases not matched to a gene: 11. Germline V gene data show CDR1 as SGHTS and CDR2 as YDEGEE. The CDR3 contains 16 residues.

The rearrangement links TRBV5-8 to TRBJ1-5; 11 bases are a match to TRBD1. The receptor's source is a man aged 18 to 30 with Graves' ophthalmopathy. The sequenced sample consisted of blood. The DNA for the CDR3 is TGTGCCAGCAGAAAGAGGACAGGGGGCTTGGCGCAGCCCCAGCATTTT. As protein: CASRKRTGGLAQPQHF. Supplemented by reference TRBV5-8 and TRBJ1-5, the full variable domain reads EAGVTQSPTHLIKTRGQQATLRCSPISGHTSVYWYQQALGLGLQFLLWYDEGEERNRGNFPPRFSGRQFPNYSSELNVNALELEDSALYLCASRKRTGGLAQPQHFGDGTRLSIL.